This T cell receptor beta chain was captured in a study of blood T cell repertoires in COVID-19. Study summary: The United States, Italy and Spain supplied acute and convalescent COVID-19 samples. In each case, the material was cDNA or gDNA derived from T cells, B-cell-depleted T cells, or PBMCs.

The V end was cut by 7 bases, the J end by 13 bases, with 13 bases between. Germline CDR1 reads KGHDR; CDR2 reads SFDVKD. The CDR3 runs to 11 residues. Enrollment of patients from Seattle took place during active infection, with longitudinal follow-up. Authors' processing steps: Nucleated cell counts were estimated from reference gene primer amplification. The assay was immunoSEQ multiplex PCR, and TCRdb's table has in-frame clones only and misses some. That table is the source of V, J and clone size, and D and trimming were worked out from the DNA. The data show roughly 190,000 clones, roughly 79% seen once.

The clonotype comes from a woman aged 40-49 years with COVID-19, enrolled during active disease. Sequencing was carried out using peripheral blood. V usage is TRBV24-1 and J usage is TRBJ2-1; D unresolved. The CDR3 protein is CATRTNTDQFF. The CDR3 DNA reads TGTGCCACCAGGACAAACACAGACCAGTTCTTC.